The rows below give T cell receptor beta chains drawn from one sample of a study of CD8 T cells in ankylosing spondylitis. TCRdb reprocessed the 5' RACE reads via MiXCR and lists one record per CDR3 protein. The sample includes around 130,000 distinct CDR3 sequences, about 7% of them seen just once. Sequenced: blood, either unsorted or a sorted T cell fraction (not recorded which). Receptors were obtained from a male donor with ankylosing spondylitis or in good health (not recorded which). CDR3s include the opening cysteine and the closing phenylalanine or tryptophan. The D gene is left open where the match is weak. Size is stated as once, few, many, or a class for an expanded clone.

clone size,V gene,D gene,J gene,CDR3 DNA,CDR3 protein
many,TRBV6-1,TRBD1,TRBJ1-2,TGTGCCAGCAAGGAGGACAGGGGCCACTATGGCTACACCTTC,CASKEDRGHYGYTF
many,TRBV5-1,-,TRBJ2-1,TGCGCCAGCAGCTTGGCCCATGGGGGCTCTTCCTACAATGAGCAGTTCTTC,CASSLAHGGSSYNEQFF
many,TRBV5-1,-,TRBJ2-1,TGCGCCAGCAGCCCCCGACCGACGGATGCCACCTACAATGAGCAGTTCTTC,CASSPRPTDATYNEQFF
many,TRBV6-4,-,TRBJ2-7,TGTGCCAGGACGGTGGTCTCCTACGAGCAGTACTTC,CARTVVSYEQYF
many,TRBV7-2,TRBD1,TRBJ2-7,TGTGCCAGCAGCTTAGTTTTCGGGACAGGGAATGGCGAGCAGTACTTC,CASSLVFGTGNGEQYF
many,TRBV29-1,-,TRBJ2-3,TGCAGCGTTGAAGGCGGTAACGTGCTCTGGAGCTCCACAGATACGCAGTATTTT,CSVEGGNVLWSSTDTQYF
many,TRBV30,TRBD1,TRBJ1-1,TGTGCCTGGACCGCTAATAGGGGGCGGGGGGGCACTGAAGCTTTCTTT,CAWTANRGRGGTEAFF
many,TRBV20-1,TRBD1,TRBJ1-2,TGCAGTGCTCGGAAGGGGGCCGTCTATGGCTACACCTTC,CSARKGAVYGYTF
many,TRBV11-2,TRBD1,TRBJ1-4,TGTGCCAGCAGCCCGGACAGGGTCGGGGAAAAACTGTTTTTT,CASSPDRVGEKLFF
many,TRBV9,-,TRBJ1-2,TGTGCCAGCAGCGTAGACGACCATGGCTACACCTTC,CASSVDDHGYTF
many,TRBV14,-,TRBJ1-2,TGTGCCAGCAGCGTTACAGGGCACTATGGCTACACCTTC,CASSVTGHYGYTF
many,TRBV5-1,-,TRBJ1-2,TGCGCCAGCAGCTTGACGGGGGGCCTCTATGGCTACACCTTC,CASSLTGGLYGYTF
many,TRBV5-5,-,TRBJ2-3,TGTGCCAGCAGCCCCATGGGAGATACGCAGTATTTT,CASSPMGDTQYF
many,TRBV7-2,-,TRBJ2-1,TGTGCCAGCAGCTGGACCGGCATTAATGAGCAGTTCTTC,CASSWTGINEQFF
many,TRBV5-1,-,TRBJ2-1,TGCGCCAGCAGCTTGGAGGGGCAGGGAAGGGATGAGCAGTTCTTC,CASSLEGQGRDEQFF
many,TRBV12-3/TRBV12-4,-,TRBJ2-1,TGTGCCAGCAGGGCCGACATGCGGGGGCCAAACTACAATGAGCAGTTCTTC,CASRADMRGPNYNEQFF